Below, 16 T cell receptor beta chains from the same sample are listed, as sequenced in a study of CD8+CD57+ T cells in acquired aplastic anemia. Genomic DNA was employed as the template in profiling TCR beta VDJ and CDR3. TCRdb passed the reads through MiXCR, listing each CDR3 protein once. The sample includes some 280,000 distinct CDR3 sequences, 55% to 65% seen only once; the top ten take 8%. Material for sequencing was sorted CD4+, CD8+, or CD8+CD57+ T cells (not recorded which) from PBMCs. These receptors were collected from a human donor with severe aplastic anemia or a healthy control (not recorded which).

V and J are TRBV7-3 and TRBJ2-5; 11 bases line up with TRBD2. The V segment lost 2 bases and the J segment 5 bases; nucleotides outside the gene matches: 7. The germline gives CDR1 SGHTA, CDR2 FQGTGA. The CDR3 contains 16 residues. CDR3 sequence: CASSLLAGGIAETQYF. The CDR3 DNA reads as TGTGCCAGCAGCTTACTAGCGGGGGGTATCGCCGAGACCCAGTACTTC.

This clonotype showed up many times. The chain is built from TRBV5-6 and TRBJ2-5; D might be TRBD1 (6 bases). The CDR3 spans 13 residues. The germline V gene has CDR1 SGHDT and CDR2 YYEEEE. The ends were cut back, 4 bases at V and 5 bases at J, with 12 bases in the middle. The CDR3 sequence: CASSQQGRETQYF. The CDR3 DNA reads TGTGCCAGCAGCCAACAGGGTAGGGAGACCCAGTACTTC.

The chain carries TRBV6-4 and TRBJ2-2; TRBD1 matches at 8 bases. V shed 3 bases, J shed 3 bases, and the junction held 3 bases outside the gene matches. Germline V lookup: CDR1 MRHNA, CDR2 SNTAGT. The CDR3 is made up of 15 amino acids. The CDR3 sequence is CASSEGQEDTGELFF. The CDR3 bases are TGTGCCAGCAGTGAGGGACAGGAGGACACCGGGGAGCTGTTTTTT.

V usage is TRBV2 and J usage is TRBJ2-3, with D possibly TRBD2 on 7 matching bases. Looked up from germline, CDR1 is SNHLY and CDR2 is FYNNEI. The CDR3 covers 15 residues. The V and J ends lost 4 bases and 4 bases respectively, with 15 bases between them. CDR3 in amino acids: CASSGLGGGSDTQYF. The DNA of the CDR3 is TGTGCCAGCAGTGGCTTGGGGGGGGGCTCAGATACGCAGTATTTT.

The genes are TRBV10-3 and TRBJ2-7, with D uncertain. V lost 6 bases, J lost 6 bases, and 9 bases lay in between. CDR1 ENHRY and CDR2 SYGVKD come from the germline V gene. This CDR3 spans 11 amino acids. Here the CDR3 DNA reads TGTGCCATCAGGAGTGGGCTCGAGCAGTACTTC. Translation: CAIRSGLEQYF.

There are many counts of this clonotype. The chain has TRBV9 and TRBJ1-1; the D gene is possibly TRBD1 (6 bases). This CDR3 region has 20 residues. Trimming took 0 bases from V and 1 from J, leaving 25 bases between them. Germline CDR1 SGDLS, CDR2 YYNGEE. The CDR3 spells CASSVAEGGPQGGANTEAFF. CDR3 in DNA: TGTGCCAGCAGCGTAGCTGAAGGGGGACCCCAGGGCGGGGCGAACACTGAAGCTTTCTTT.

The table lists this clonotype with a few counts. The chain combines TRBV12-3 or TRBV12-4 with TRBJ2-3; 9 bases line up with TRBD2. CDR3 length: 20 residues. Trimming cost V 1 base and J 4 bases; bases outside gene matches: 18. The chain's CDR3 is CASSLGLGGGAKSGADTQYF. DNA for the CDR3: TGTGCCAGCAGTTTAGGATTGGGCGGGGGGGCTAAATCTGGCGCAGATACGCAGTATTTT.

This chain joins TRBV7-9 and TRBJ1-1; 7 bases agree with TRBD1. CDR3 length: 17 amino acids. Germline V gene sequence: CDR1 SEHNR, CDR2 FQNEAQ (reference sequence). The V gene end was trimmed by 1 base and the J gene end by 2 bases; junction bases not matched to a gene: 10. The CDR3 here is CASSLDRGALPNTEAFF. CDR3 nucleotide sequence: TGTGCCAGCAGCTTAGACAGGGGAGCCCTGCCCAACACTGAAGCTTTCTTT.

J is TRBJ2-3 and V is TRBV24-1, with 8 positions matching TRBD1. Germline V lookup: CDR1 KGHDR, CDR2 SFDVKD. Trimming cost V 11 bases and J 7 bases; bases outside gene matches: 16. This CDR3 is built from 15 residues. The DNA of the CDR3 is TGTGCCAGTAGTAGGCTCACAGGGGGTCTTTATACGCAGTATTTT. This encodes CASSRLTGGLYTQYF.

The chain has TRBV30 and TRBJ2-7, with 9 bases matching TRBD2. J gave up 2 bases and V 4 bases, and 9 bases lay outside the gene matches. Per the germline V gene, CDR1 is GTSNPN and CDR2 is SVGIG (reference sequence). This CDR3 has 15 amino acids. CDR3 nucleotide sequence: TGTGCCTGGAAAAATCGGCTAGCGGGAACCTACGAGCAGTACTTC. This codes for CAWKNRLAGTYEQYF.

This clonotype has ten or more counts. The chain has TRBV6-6 and TRBJ1-2; no definite D call. Germline V gene lookup returns CDR1 MNHNY and CDR2 SVGAGI (reference sequence). The V end was cut by 3 bases, the J end by 13 bases, with 15 bases between. This CDR3 is built from 12 residues. As DNA, the CDR3 is TGTGCCAGCAGTTATGCCGGGCCCATCTTCACCTTC. Translation: CASSYAGPIFTF.

This chain joins TRBV7-3 and TRBJ2-5; D perhaps matches TRBD2 (5 bases). CDR3 size: 14 residues. The V gene's germline CDR1 is SGHTA and CDR2 FQGTGA. The V end was cut by 5 bases, the J end by 2 bases, with 12 bases between. CDR3: CASSQRGYQETQYF. In DNA form, the CDR3 reads TGTGCCAGCAGCCAAAGAGGGTATCAAGAGACCCAGTACTTC.

This chain joins TRBV24-1 and TRBJ2-3, with D perhaps TRBD2 (6 bases). V lost 9 bases to trimming and J lost 0 bases, with 9 bases between them. Germline assignment: CDR1 KGHDR and CDR2 SFDVKD. The CDR3 is 13 amino acids. CDR3 sequence (DNA): TGTGCCACCGGGGGGAAAAGCACAGATACGCAGTATTTT. Amino acids: CATGGKSTDTQYF.

This clonotype showed up just once. V and J are TRBV28 and TRBJ1-3; 8 nucleotides match TRBD1. Losses at the gene ends were 7 bases for V and 4 bases for J; bases not matched to a gene: 9. The CDR3 extends over 15 amino acids. In germline, CDR1 is MDHEN, CDR2 SYDVKM. CDR3 sequence reads: CASIPGGARGNTIYF. For the CDR3, the DNA is TGTGCCAGCATTCCAGGGGGCGCGAGAGGAAACACCATATATTTT.

A word on this clonotype: The DNA is left out, because the CDR3 cannot be placed on it with certainty; the CDR3 is given as TCRdb lists it. The chain has TRBV9 and TRBJ1-1; TRBD1, the D gene given by the table, was not confirmed from the DNA. Germline-derived CDR1 and CDR2 are SGDLS and YYNGEE. The CDR3 region is 21 residues in length, termini included. CDR3 in amino acids: CASSIYLCSVGHGTVNTEAFF.

This clonotype was recorded a few times. The chain uses TRBV15 and TRBJ1-3; perhaps TRBD1 as D (6 bases). CDR3 size: 14 residues. CDR1 and CDR2 from the germline V gene are LNHNV and YYDKDF (reference sequence). Trimming shortened V by 8 bases and J by 0 bases, and 11 bases separated the two germline ends. In DNA form, the CDR3 reads TGTGCCACCCAGGACAGTACCTCTGGAAACACCATATATTTT. Translation gives CATQDSTSGNTIYF.